This entry features one T cell receptor beta chain sequence. What it recognizes is unknown. This specimen comes from a study of early T cells in non-severe SARS-CoV-2 infection. Overall study context: Chains were not paired, and sequencing was done on bulk RNA from unsorted whole blood.

Study-level findings and limits: There was a bias toward anti-spike CD8 responses in VDJdb matching, which missed private and CD4 specificities.

Unique molecular identifiers were attached to individual cDNA molecules. TCRdb ran MiXCR on the 5' RACE reads and lists one entry per CDR3 protein. The sample holds around 64,000 distinct CDR3 sequences, 10% to 15% seen once. Trimming took 3 bases from V and 2 from J; bases not matched to a gene: 3. Germline V CDR1 and CDR2: MDHEN, SYDVKM. The CDR3 totals 15 residues. The TCR was taken from an adult who was a healthcare worker with PCR-confirmed SARS-CoV-2 infection or an uninfected control (not recorded which). The rearrangement uses TRBV28 and TRBJ2-7, with TRBD2 matching over 11 bases. The sequencing input was whole blood. The DNA of the CDR3 is TGTGCCAGCAGTTTCTTAGCGGGAGGGACCTACGAGCAGTACTTC. Residues: CASSFLAGGTYEQYF.